The source of this TCR beta chain is a study of regulatory T cells in long-lasting Graves disease. Across the whole study: Positive TSH receptor antibodies alongside over 5 years of antithyroid drugs were what marked Graves' disease as persistent. Study-wide results and limits: Patients with persistent disease showed a bias toward TRBV28, TRBJ1-2 and TRBJ2-5. Examination was confined to peripheral blood, excluding thyroid tissue.

Through Arm-PCR of CDR3 regions and iRepertoire HTBI primers, TCR beta libraries were built. TCRdb independently ran MiXCR on the multiplex PCR reads; one entry per CDR3 protein. The sample carries hundreds of thousands of distinct CDR3 sequences, approximately 23% recorded once. As to time point: persistent/refractory GD, antithyroid drugs over 5 years with positive TRAb. The TCR library was made from RNA that had been extracted from PBMCs in TRIzol. An endocrinology department in Xi'an, China, supplied the patients. This clonotype was observed a handful of times. What it binds is not known. This CDR3 is built from 12 residues. Trimming removed 1 base at V and 4 bases at J, with 6 bases between. Germline CDR1 SGHDT, CDR2 YYEEEE.

The chain links TRBV5-6 to TRBJ2-7; D remains ambiguous. Sequences were derived from peripheral blood mononuclear cells (PBMCs), sampled when the disease was refractory, from a patient treated with antithyroid drugs. This clonotype was obtained from a female donor with Graves disease. The CDR3 loop reads CASSLQAYEQYF. For the CDR3, the DNA is TGTGCCAGCAGCTTGCAGGCTTACGAGCAGTACTTC.